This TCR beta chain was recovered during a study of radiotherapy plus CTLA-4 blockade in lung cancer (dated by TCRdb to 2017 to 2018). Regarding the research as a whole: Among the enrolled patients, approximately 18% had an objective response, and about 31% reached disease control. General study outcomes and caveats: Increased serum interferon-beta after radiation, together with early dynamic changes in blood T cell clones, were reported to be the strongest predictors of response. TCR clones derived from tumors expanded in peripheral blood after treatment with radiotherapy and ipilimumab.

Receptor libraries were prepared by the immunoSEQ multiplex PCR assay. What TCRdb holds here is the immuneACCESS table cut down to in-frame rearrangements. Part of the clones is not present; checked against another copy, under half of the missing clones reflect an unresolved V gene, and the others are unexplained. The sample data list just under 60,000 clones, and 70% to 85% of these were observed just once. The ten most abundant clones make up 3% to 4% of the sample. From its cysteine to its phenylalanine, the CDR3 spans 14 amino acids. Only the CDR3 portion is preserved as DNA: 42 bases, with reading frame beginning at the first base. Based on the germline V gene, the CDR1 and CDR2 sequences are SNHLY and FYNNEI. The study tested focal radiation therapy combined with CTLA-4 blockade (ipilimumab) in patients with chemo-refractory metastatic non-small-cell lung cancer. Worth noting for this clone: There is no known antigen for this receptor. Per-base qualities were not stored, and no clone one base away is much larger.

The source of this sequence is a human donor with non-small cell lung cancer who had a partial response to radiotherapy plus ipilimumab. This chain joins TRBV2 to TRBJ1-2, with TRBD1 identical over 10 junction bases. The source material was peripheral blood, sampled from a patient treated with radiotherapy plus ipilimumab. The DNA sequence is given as TGTGCATTGACAGGGGGCGAGGGGGGCTATGGCTACACCTTC. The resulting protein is CALTGGEGGYGYTF.